This is a list of T cell receptor beta chains from one sample in a study of CD8 T cells in ankylosing spondylitis. MiXCR, run by TCRdb on the 5' RACE reads, gives a single entry per CDR3 protein. The data hold 700,000 or so distinct CDR3 sequences, with around 20% observed a single time. Sequenced: blood, either unsorted or a sorted T cell fraction (not recorded which). Receptors originate from a male donor with ankylosing spondylitis. The CDR3 runs from the conserved cysteine through the conserved F or W. A D gene is named only where the DNA matches it firmly. Size tells how often a clone was seen (once, few, many) or the class of an expanded clone, and some rows leave it out.

D gene | clone size | J gene | V gene | CDR3 DNA | CDR3 protein
TRBD1 | NA | TRBJ1-1 | TRBV11-2 | TGTGCCAGCAGCTTCGGACAGGGGGCCATATATTTGAACACTGAAGCTTTCTTT | CASSFGQGAIYLNTEAFF
NA | NA | TRBJ1-5 | TRBV29-1 | TGCAGCGTTTCGTTCGGGCAGGGCGGTAGTGAGCCCCAGCATTTT | CSVSFGQGGSEPQHF
NA | NA | TRBJ1-6 | TRBV10-3 | TGTGCCATTAACCGGGACGGACTGAATTCACCCCTCCACTTT | CAINRDGLNSPLHF
NA | NA | TRBJ1-5 | TRBV28 | TGTGCCAGCAGATTCCTCGATAGAAGAGATCAGCCCCAGCATTTT | CASRFLDRRDQPQHF
NA | NA | TRBJ1-4 | TRBV15 | TGTGCCACCTCATATCCCCGCGGGAGAAAAACCTTCCCCTCGATTGGAACTAATGAAAAACTGTTTTTT | CATSYPRGRKTFPSIGTNEKLFF
TRBD1 | NA | TRBJ1-1 | TRBV7-6 | TGTGCCAGCAGCCCGAGCGCGACAGGGAGGGTCACTGAAGCTTTCTTT | CASSPSATGRVTEAFF
TRBD1 | many | TRBJ1-6 | TRBV5-1 | TGCGCCAGCAGCCCGGGACAGGGAGGTTCACCCCTCCACTTT | CASSPGQGGSPLHF
NA | NA | TRBJ2-7 | TRBV30 | TGTGCCTGGATCTCGACGCGCTACGAGCAGTACTTC | CAWISTRYEQYF
TRBD1 | NA | TRBJ2-3 | TRBV5-1 | TGCGCCAGCAGCGGTACGGGACAGGGGGTCACAGATACGCAGTATTTT | CASSGTGQGVTDTQYF
NA | NA | TRBJ2-5 | TRBV5-1 | TGCGCCAGCAGCTTGGGGGCAAGGCACGAGACCCAGTACTTC | CASSLGARHETQYF
TRBD2 | NA | TRBJ2-1 | TRBV14 | TGTGCCAGCAGCCAAATCGGTCCGGCGCGGGGGTTCAATGAGCAGTTCTTC | CASSQIGPARGFNEQFF
NA | many | TRBJ2-1 | TRBV5-1 | TGCGCCAGCAGCCTTCCGGACGGCGGCAATGAGCAGTTCTTC | CASSLPDGGNEQFF
TRBD1 | NA | TRBJ2-7 | TRBV20-1 | TGCAGTGCTCTCCGGGACAGGGCGCCCTACGAGCAGTACTTC | CSALRDRAPYEQYF
TRBD2 | once | TRBJ2-1 | TRBV20-1 | TGCAGTGCTATCGGACTAGCGGACTACAATGAGCAGTTCTTC | CSAIGLADYNEQFF
TRBD2 | many | TRBJ2-2 | TRBV12-3/TRBV12-4 | TGTGCCAGCAGACTAGCGGGAGAGGACACCGGGGAGCTGTTTTTT | CASRLAGEDTGELFF
TRBD1 | few | TRBJ1-6 | TRBV12-3/TRBV12-4 | TGTGCCAGCAGGACAGGGGATAATTCACCCCTCCACTTT | CASRTGDNSPLHF
NA | few | TRBJ1-5 | TRBV27 | TGTGCCAGCAGTTCACAGGGTCCCGGTCAGCCCCAGCATTTT | CASSSQGPGQPQHF
TRBD1 | NA | TRBJ1-5 | TRBV6-1 | TGTGCCAGCAGTGAACTCGACAGGGGGCAACAGCCCCAGCATTTT | CASSELDRGQQPQHF
TRBD2 | NA | TRBJ2-7 | TRBV10-2 | TGCGCCAGCAGTGAGGTAGCGGGGGTCACCTACGAGCAGTACTTC | CASSEVAGVTYEQYF
NA | NA | TRBJ2-7 | TRBV29-1 | TGCAGCGTTGAGGACCTCTACGAGCAGTACTTC | CSVEDLYEQYF
NA | many | TRBJ1-2 | TRBV20-1 | TGCAGTGCTAGACCGAATAACTATGGCTACACCTTC | CSARPNNYGYTF
NA | NA | TRBJ1-2 | TRBV12-3/TRBV12-4 | TGTGCCAGCAGTTCGGGGGCATCTGGCTACACCTTC | CASSSGASGYTF
NA | NA | TRBJ1-2 | TRBV5-1 | TGCGCCAGCAGCTCGGACACCTATGGCTACACCTTC | CASSSDTYGYTF
TRBD1 | many | TRBJ2-7 | TRBV12-3/TRBV12-4 | TGTGCCAGCAGTCCAGGGGGCTTCTCCTACGAGCAGTACTTC | CASSPGGFSYEQYF
NA | many | TRBJ2-7 | TRBV21-1 | TGTGCCAGCAGCCGGGGGCTCGAGCAGTACTTC | CASSRGLEQYF
TRBD2 | few | TRBJ2-3 | TRBV20-1 | TGCAGTGCTCAAGCGGGATACGGAGATACGCAGTATTTT | CSAQAGYGDTQYF
TRBD2 | few | TRBJ2-5 | TRBV28 | TGTGCCAGCAGTTTAGCCGCGGGAGGGCAGGGCCAAGAGACCCAGTACTTC | CASSLAAGGQGQETQYF
NA | few | TRBJ2-7 | TRBV5-1 | TGCGCCAGCGGTCCTCTCCAGGCGCAGTACTTC | CASGPLQAQYF
TRBD1 | few | TRBJ2-2 | TRBV20-1 | TGCAGTGCTAGAGATAGGGGCAGGGGGTCGGTCACCGGGGAGCTGTTTTTT | CSARDRGRGSVTGELFF
TRBD2 | few | TRBJ2-3 | TRBV11-2 | TGTGCCAGCAGCTTAGACCAACGTAGGGCGGGGGGGACAGATACGCAGTATTTT | CASSLDQRRAGGTDTQYF
NA | NA | TRBJ2-3 | TRBV5-1 | TGCGCCAGCAGCCGGAGGGCCGACTCAGATACGCAGTATTTT | CASSRRADSDTQYF
NA | NA | TRBJ2-3 | TRBV24-1 | TGTGCCACCCGCCGTCGGGATACGCAGTATTTT | CATRRRDTQYF
NA | NA | TRBJ2-2 | TRBV14 | TGTGCCAGCAGCCAAGTAAGGCGGTCCGGGGAGCTGTTTTTT | CASSQVRRSGELFF
TRBD2 | few | TRBJ2-7 | TRBV4-2 | TGTGCCAGCAGCCAAGATCGGACTAGCGGGAGGGCCAGGGAGCAGTACTTC | CASSQDRTSGRAREQYF
NA | few | TRBJ2-1 | TRBV12-3/TRBV12-4 | TGTGCCAGCAGTCCCTCCGGGGCGAATGAGCAGTTCTTC | CASSPSGANEQFF
TRBD1 | NA | TRBJ2-1 | TRBV5-1 | TGCGCCAGCAGCACCCAAGGACAGGGGGAGGGCAATGAGCAGTTCTTC | CASSTQGQGEGNEQFF
NA | few | TRBJ2-7 | TRBV4-3 | TGCGCCAGCAGCCAAGATCTGGGGGCCTACGAGCAGTACTTC | CASSQDLGAYEQYF
TRBD2 | many | TRBJ2-1 | TRBV12-3/TRBV12-4 | TGTGCCAGCAGTTTAAGGGGACTAGCGGGCAATGAGCAGTTCTTC | CASSLRGLAGNEQFF
NA | few | TRBJ1-2 | TRBV12-3/TRBV12-4 | TGTGCCAGCAGTTTAGTTCAGGGCCGGGGTACGGGCTACACCTTC | CASSLVQGRGTGYTF
NA | NA | TRBJ2-7 | TRBV3-1 | TGTGCCAGCAGGTACGGGGGATCCTACGAGCAGTACTTC | CASRYGGSYEQYF
NA | few | TRBJ2-3 | TRBV20-1 | TGCAGTGCTAGAACCAATACGCAGTATTTT | CSARTNTQYF
TRBD2 | many | TRBJ2-1 | TRBV4-2 | TGTGCCAGCAGCCAGGGGAGCTGGGGGGGTCAGTTCTTC | CASSQGSWGGQFF
NA | many | TRBJ2-2 | TRBV18 | TGTGCCAGCTCACCACGATCGAACACCGGGGAGCTGTTTTTT | CASSPRSNTGELFF
TRBD2 | NA | TRBJ2-1 | TRBV18 | TGTGCCAGCTCACCTTCAGCGGGAGGAACCTACAATGAGCAGTTCTTC | CASSPSAGGTYNEQFF
TRBD2 | NA | TRBJ2-7 | TRBV28 | TGTGCCAGCAGTCCTCCGGGAGGGGACCAGTACTTC | CASSPPGGDQYF